These 2 T cell receptor beta chains were all obtained from the same sample, sequenced in a study of shared clonotypes between healthy human individuals. Measured with immunoSEQ multiplex PCR; TCRdb has only the in-frame clones, and not every one. The sample shows approximately 2.5 million clones, around 94% of them seen only once. The material sequenced was naive CD4+ T cells sorted from blood. The subset denotes: CD45RA+ positively selected. These receptors all stem from a man in his late teens or twenties in good health.

This sequence joins TRBV4-1 and TRBJ1-4, with 9 positions matching TRBD1. In germline, CDR1 is MGHRA, CDR2 YSYEKL. With V trimmed by 4 bases and J by 8 bases, 14 bases remained unmatched. CDR3 length: 17 residues. The CDR3 here is CASSPRPGTGTSEKLFF. CDR3 DNA: TGCGCCAGCAGCCCCCGTCCCGGGACAGGGACTAGCGAAAAACTGTTTTTT.

The chain has TRBV9 and TRBJ2-5; possible D gene TRBD1, 5 bases. The germline CDR1 and CDR2 sequences are SGDLS and YYNGEE. Trimming cost V 0 bases and J 6 bases, with 12 bases left between them. The CDR3 has 14 amino acids. CDR3 nucleotide sequence: TGTGCCAGCAGCGTAGAGGGGTCGGTGCAGACCCAGTACTTC. This translates into CASSVEGSVQTQYF.